One and the same sample provided the 20 T cell receptor beta chains below, sequenced in a study of cytomegalovirus exposure and HLA in healthy donors. PCR employed 60 Vbeta and 13 Jbeta primers. Profiling relied on immunoSEQ multiplex PCR, and the TCRdb table lists in-frame clones only, not all of them. The profile shows 150,000 to 200,000 clones, more than 75% of them singletons. The sample was PBMCs. All receptors derive from a man younger than 30 in good health and CMV-seropositive.

Comment on this clone: The sample has other DNA sequences that encode this CDR3 too. The chain joins TRBV5-4 to TRBJ1-5; D is perhaps TRBD1 (5 bases). Trimming cost V 4 bases and J 5 bases, with 10 bases left between them. The CDR3 totals 13 residues. Germline V gives CDR1 SGHNT, CDR2 YYREEE (reference sequence). CDR3: CASSRGRDQPQHF. The DNA for the CDR3 is TGTGCCAGCAGCAGGGGAAGGGATCAGCCCCAGCATTTT.

This CDR3 reads CASSPLGGPYNEQFF. As DNA, the CDR3 is TGTGCCAGCAGCCCCCTGGGAGGACCCTACAATGAGCAGTTCTTC. The V call is TRBV14, the J call TRBJ2-1; tentative D call: TRBD2 (6 bases). Germline CDR1 is SGHDN and CDR2 is FVKESK. V was trimmed by 4 bases and J by 2 bases, leaving 12 bases between them. The CDR3 spans 15 residues.

As concerns this clone: With a far larger clone one base away, a read error is the likely cause. The chain is built from TRBV7-2 and TRBJ1-3; possible D gene TRBD1, 6 bases. Germline assignment: CDR1 SGHTA and CDR2 FQGNSA. V was shortened by 5 bases and J by 4 bases, with 15 bases between the two germline ends. The CDR3 contains 15 residues. The CDR3 spells CASSPTPGTGNTIYF. The DNA for the CDR3 is TGTGCCAGCAGCCCGACACCCGGGACAGGAAACACCATATATTTT.

The V and J genes are TRBV19 and TRBJ1-5, with 10 nucleotides matching TRBD1. The CDR3 totals 16 residues. Germline CDR1 and CDR2: LNHDA and SQIVND (reference sequence). Trimming removed 4 bases from V and 1 base from J; junction bases left unmatched: 4. CDR3: CASSTPGQGSNQPQHF. The CDR3 DNA reads TGTGCCAGTAGTACCCCGGGACAGGGGAGCAATCAGCCCCAGCATTTT. The entire variable domain, with the rest obtained from reference TRBV19 and TRBJ1-5, is as follows: DGGITQSPKYLFRKEGQNVTLSCEQNLNHDAMYWYRQDPGQGLRLIYYSQIVNDFQKGDIAEGYSVSREKKESFPLTVTSAQKNPTAFYLCASSTPGQGSNQPQHFGDGTRLSIL.

The chain carries TRBV19 and TRBJ2-3, with 10 bases matching TRBD1. V was clipped by 6 bases and J by 4 bases; unmatched bases: 7. The CDR3 length is 15 residues. CDR1 is LNHDA, CDR2 SQIVND, per germline (reference sequence). DNA of the CDR3: TGTGCCAGTAGCACGCGGGACAGGGGTTCAGATACGCAGTATTTT. Its protein product is CASSTRDRGSDTQYF.

The chain combines TRBV11-2 with TRBJ2-7, with TRBD1 matching 12 bases. J lost 4 bases, V lost 4 bases, and 2 bases had no gene match. Germline values: CDR1 SGHAT, CDR2 FQNNGV. This CDR3 is 14 amino acids long. For the CDR3, the DNA is TGTGCCAGCAGCTCGGGACAGGGGGCTTACGAGCAGTACTTC. Its protein product is CASSSGQGAYEQYF.

This clone was picked up a small number of times. The genes are TRBV5-1 and TRBJ2-2, with TRBD1 matching 7 bases. V dropped 4 bases and J dropped 6; count of bases not matched to a gene: 15. Germline V gives CDR1 SGHRS, CDR2 YFSETQ. The CDR3 is 17 amino acids. The CDR3 nucleotides read TGCGCCAGCAGCGCTGAACCAGGGGGAATGAGGGCCGGGGAGCTGTTTTTT. Amino acids: CASSAEPGGMRAGELFF.

The CDR3 DNA reads as TGTGCCAGCACCGGCGGGAGTTCCTACGAGCAGTACTTC. Amino acids: CASTGGSSYEQYF. This chain links TRBV6-5 with TRBJ2-7, with TRBD2 matching 7 bases. This CDR3 spans 13 amino acids. The V and J ends lost 7 bases and 1 base, in that order; junction bases with no gene match: 4. Germline CDR1 and CDR2: MNHEY and SVGAGI.

V gene TRBV6-5 combines with J gene TRBJ1-1; D unresolved. This CDR3 is built from 11 residues. Trimming shortened V by 4 bases and J by 7 bases, and 7 bases separated the two germline ends. The germline CDR1 and CDR2 sequences are MNHEY and SVGAGI. The DNA for the CDR3 is TGTGCCAGCAGTTCCCCGCGTGAAGCTTTCTTT. Translated: CASSSPREAFF.

The chain couples TRBV7-9 to TRBJ2-2, with 7 bases fitting TRBD1. There are 14 residues in the CDR3. Germline trimming cut 11 bases from V and 0 bases from J; bases unmatched to any gene: 6. From germline, CDR1 is SEHNR and CDR2 FQNEAQ (reference sequence). CDR3 coding DNA: TGTGCCCGCACCGGGACAGCGAACACCGGGGAGCTGTTTTTT. As protein: CARTGTANTGELFF.

The chain couples TRBV6-1 to TRBJ1-5; D call uncertain. CDR3 length equals 13 residues. Germline V gene sequence: CDR1 MNHNS, CDR2 SASEGT. Between the trimmed V and J ends, which lost 3 bases and 6 bases, there was a span of 9 bases. The DNA for the CDR3 is TGTGCCAGCAGTGAGAGATCGGGTCAGCCCCAGCATTTT. Protein: CASSERSGQPQHF.

The CDR3 reads CASSVGRGQPQHF. The CDR3 DNA reads as TGTGCCAGCAGCGTAGGGAGGGGACAGCCCCAGCATTTT. The chain employs TRBV9 and TRBJ1-5; a possible D gene is TRBD1 (5 bases). CDR3 length: 13 amino acids. Trimming cost V 0 bases and J 7 bases, with 8 bases left between them. Germline lookup yields CDR1 SGDLS and CDR2 YYNGEE.

This clone has just one count. The chain couples TRBV6-5 to TRBJ2-7, with TRBD1 matching 7 bases. The junction had 8 bases not matched to a gene; V was cut back by 1 base and J by 5 bases. The CDR3 contains 15 residues. CDR1 is MNHEY and CDR2 is SVGAGI in the germline V gene. This CDR3 reads CASSYWAGGSHEQYF. The CDR3 DNA follows: TGTGCCAGCAGTTACTGGGCAGGGGGATCCCACGAGCAGTACTTC.

The chain links TRBV29-1 to TRBJ2-1; D might be TRBD1 (7 bases). The CDR3 runs to 17 residues. The germline gives CDR1 SQVTM, CDR2 ANQGSEA. Trimming stripped 4 bases from V and 0 bases from J, with 19 bases between. CDR3 sequence (DNA): TGCAGCGTTGTGGGGGGAACAGGGGCAAGCTCCTACAATGAGCAGTTCTTC. Translating gives CSVVGGTGASSYNEQFF.

This clone occurred once. V usage is TRBV13 and J usage is TRBJ2-5; 8 bases agree with TRBD1. V gave up 5 bases and J gave up 7 bases; unmatched junction bases: 6. The CDR3 loop spans 13 amino acids. Germline lookup yields CDR1 PRHDT and CDR2 FYEKMQ (reference sequence). In DNA, the CDR3 is TGTGCCAGCAGCAAGGGACAGGACGGGACCCAGTACTTC. Its protein product is CASSKGQDGTQYF.

The V call is TRBV9, the J call TRBJ1-4; D might be TRBD1 (5 bases). Trimming removed 3 bases at V and 6 bases at J, with 15 bases between. The CDR3 consists of 15 residues. The germline V gene has CDR1 SGDLS and CDR2 YYNGEE. The CDR3 loop is CASSGGWGGDEKLFF. The CDR3 nucleotides are TGTGCCAGCAGCGGGGGATGGGGGGGTGATGAAAAACTGTTTTTT.

The chain joins TRBV5-4 to TRBJ2-7, with TRBD1 matching over 10 bases. The CDR3 spans 14 residues. Germline V gene sequence: CDR1 SGHNT, CDR2 YYREEE (reference sequence). V dropped 4 bases and J dropped 4; count of bases not matched to a gene: 5. The CDR3, as DNA: TGTGCCAGCAGCCAGGACAGGGGGGCATACGAGCAGTACTTC. This translates into CASSQDRGAYEQYF. The full variable domain, with the rest looked up from reference TRBV5-4 and TRBJ2-7, is ETGVTQSPTHLIKTRGQQVTLRCSSQSGHNTVSWYQQALGQGPQFIFQYYREEENGRGNFPPRFSGLQFPNYSSELNVNALELDDSALYLCASSQDRGAYEQYFGPGTRLTVT.

For this clone: Within the sample, other DNA sequences also encode this same CDR3. This rearrangement joins TRBV5-6 to TRBJ2-1; 13 bases fit TRBD2. The CDR3 is made up of 15 amino acids. V trimming: 5 bases; J trimming: 7 bases; junction bases outside the gene matches: 6. The germline V gene encodes CDR1 SGHDT and CDR2 YYEEEE. CDR3: CASRELAGGPNEQFF. The CDR3 DNA sequence: TGTGCCAGCAGGGAACTAGCGGGGGGGCCGAATGAGCAGTTCTTC.

The J gene is TRBJ2-3, the V gene TRBV19, with TRBD1 matching over 8 bases. The CDR3 runs 14 residues. The V gene's germline CDR1 is LNHDA and CDR2 SQIVND (reference sequence). Trimming removed 6 bases from V and 2 bases from J; junction bases left unmatched: 4. Here the CDR3 DNA reads TGTGCCAGTAGCCCGACAGGGGCCACAGATACGCAGTATTTT. This sequence encodes CASSPTGATDTQYF.

The rearrangement links TRBV19 to TRBJ2-7; D is unresolved. The CDR3 length is 15 residues. In germline, CDR1 is LNHDA, CDR2 SQIVND (reference sequence). Trimming cost V 5 bases and J 7 bases, with 21 bases left between them. The CDR3 protein is CASSLVSTPPPEQYF. The CDR3 DNA is TGTGCCAGTAGTCTCGTCTCGACTCCCCCGCCGGAGCAGTACTTC. The variable domain in full, with the rest retrieved from reference TRBV19 and TRBJ2-7, is DGGITQSPKYLFRKEGQNVTLSCEQNLNHDAMYWYRQDPGQGLRLIYYSQIVNDFQKGDIAEGYSVSREKKESFPLTVTSAQKNPTAFYLCASSLVSTPPPEQYFGPGTRLTVT.